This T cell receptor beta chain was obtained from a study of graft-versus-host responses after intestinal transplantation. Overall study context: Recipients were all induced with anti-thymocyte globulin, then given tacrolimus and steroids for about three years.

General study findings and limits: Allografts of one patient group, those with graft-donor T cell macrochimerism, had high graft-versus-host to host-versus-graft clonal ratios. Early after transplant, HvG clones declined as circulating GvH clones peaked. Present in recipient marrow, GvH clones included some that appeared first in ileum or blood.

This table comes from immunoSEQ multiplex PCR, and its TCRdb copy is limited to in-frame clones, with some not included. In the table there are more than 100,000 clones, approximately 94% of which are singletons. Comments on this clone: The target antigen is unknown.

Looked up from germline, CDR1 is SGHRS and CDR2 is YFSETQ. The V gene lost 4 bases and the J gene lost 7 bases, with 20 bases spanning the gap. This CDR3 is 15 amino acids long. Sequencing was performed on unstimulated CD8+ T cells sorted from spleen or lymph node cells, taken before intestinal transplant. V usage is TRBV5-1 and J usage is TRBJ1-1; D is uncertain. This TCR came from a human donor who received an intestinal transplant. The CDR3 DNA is TGCGCCAGCAGCGCGACTAGGTTGGGTCTGGTTGAAGCTTTCTTT. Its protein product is CASSATRLGLVEAFF.